This TCR beta chain appears in the sequencing data of a study of T cells in Graves' hyperthyroidism and ophthalmopathy. Study-level results: Blood also held most thyroid clonotypes expanded beyond 0.001.

Thyroid ultrasound and orbital computed tomography, with clinical symptoms and serum thyroxine and TRAb, informed diagnoses. This clonotype was counted many times. Its cognate antigen is unknown. Germline V gives CDR1 MDHEN, CDR2 SYDVKM. This CDR3 is 14 amino acids long. Trimming removed 6 bases from V and 6 bases from J, with 12 bases in between. What was amplified from RNA transcripts were TCR beta CDR3 regions. Researchers ran a first-round RT-PCR on the TCR CDR3 using the HTBI primer set. TCRdb recomputed calls from the multiplex PCR reads with MiXCR, one row per CDR3 protein. Seen here are roughly 600,000 distinct CDR3 sequences, around 15% observed once, and the top ten hold around 12%.

The chain combines TRBV28 with TRBJ1-6; D is unresolved. The sequenced sample was blood. This sequence was found in a woman between 45 and 65 years old with Graves' ophthalmopathy. Here the CDR3 DNA reads TGTGCCAGCAGCCGGACGGCCCTTAATTCACCCCTCCACTTT. This translates into CASSRTALNSPLHF.